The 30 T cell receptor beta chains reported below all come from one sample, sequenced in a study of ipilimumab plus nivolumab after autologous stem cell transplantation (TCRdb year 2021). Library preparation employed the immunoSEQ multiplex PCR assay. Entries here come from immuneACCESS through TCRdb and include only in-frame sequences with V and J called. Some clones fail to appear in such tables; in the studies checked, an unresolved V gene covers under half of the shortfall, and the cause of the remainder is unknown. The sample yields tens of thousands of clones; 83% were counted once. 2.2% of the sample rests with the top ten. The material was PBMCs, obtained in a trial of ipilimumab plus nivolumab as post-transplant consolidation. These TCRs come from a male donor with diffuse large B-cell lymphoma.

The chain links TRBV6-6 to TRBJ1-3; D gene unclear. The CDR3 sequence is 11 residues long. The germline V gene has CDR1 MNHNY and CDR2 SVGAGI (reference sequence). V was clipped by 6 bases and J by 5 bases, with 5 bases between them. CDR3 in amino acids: CASRDRNTIYF. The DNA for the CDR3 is TGTGCCAGCAGGGACCGAAACACCATATATTTT.

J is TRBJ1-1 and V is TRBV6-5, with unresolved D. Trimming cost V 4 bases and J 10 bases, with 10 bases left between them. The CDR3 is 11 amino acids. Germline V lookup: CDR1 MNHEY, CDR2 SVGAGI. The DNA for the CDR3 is TGTGCCAGCAGTTCCCTGGCTGGAGCTTTCTTT. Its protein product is CASSSLAGAFF.

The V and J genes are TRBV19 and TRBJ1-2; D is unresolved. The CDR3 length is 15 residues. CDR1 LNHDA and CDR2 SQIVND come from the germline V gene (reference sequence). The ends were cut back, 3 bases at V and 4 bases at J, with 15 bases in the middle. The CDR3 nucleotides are TGTGCCAGTAGTATGACCGGGAGCCAGATCTATGGCTACACCTTC. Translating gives CASSMTGSQIYGYTF.

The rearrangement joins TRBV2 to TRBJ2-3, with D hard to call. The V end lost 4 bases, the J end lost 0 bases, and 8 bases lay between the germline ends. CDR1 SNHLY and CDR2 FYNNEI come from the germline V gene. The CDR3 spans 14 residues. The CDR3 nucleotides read TGTGCCAGCAGTGCGGTTCTGAGCACAGATACGCAGTATTTT. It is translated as CASSAVLSTDTQYF.

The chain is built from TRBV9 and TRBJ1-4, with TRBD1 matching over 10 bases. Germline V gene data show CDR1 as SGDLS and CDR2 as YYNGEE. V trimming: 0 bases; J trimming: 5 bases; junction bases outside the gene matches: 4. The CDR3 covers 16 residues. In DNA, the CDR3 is TGTGCCAGCAGCGTAGCGCCGGGACAGGGGAATGAAAAACTGTTTTTT. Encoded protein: CASSVAPGQGNEKLFF. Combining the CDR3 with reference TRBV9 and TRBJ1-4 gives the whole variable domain DSGVTQTPKHLITATGQRVTLRCSPRSGDLSVYWYQQSLDQGLQFLIQYYNGEERAKGNILERFSAQQFPDLHSELNLSSLELGDSALYFCASSVAPGQGNEKLFFGSGTQLSVL.

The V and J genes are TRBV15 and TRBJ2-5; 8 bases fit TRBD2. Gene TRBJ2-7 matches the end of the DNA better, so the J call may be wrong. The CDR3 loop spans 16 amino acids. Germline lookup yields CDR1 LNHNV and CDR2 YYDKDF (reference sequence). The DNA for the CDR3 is TGTGCCACCAGCAGAGATGGAATTAGCGGGGCCTACGAGCAGTACTTC. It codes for CATSRDGISGAYEQYF.

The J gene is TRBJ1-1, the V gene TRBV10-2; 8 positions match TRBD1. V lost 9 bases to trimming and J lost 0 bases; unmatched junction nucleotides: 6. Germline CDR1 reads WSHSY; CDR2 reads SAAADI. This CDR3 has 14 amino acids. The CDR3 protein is CASCGQGMNTEAFF. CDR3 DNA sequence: TGCGCCAGTTGCGGACAGGGAATGAACACTGAAGCTTTCTTT.

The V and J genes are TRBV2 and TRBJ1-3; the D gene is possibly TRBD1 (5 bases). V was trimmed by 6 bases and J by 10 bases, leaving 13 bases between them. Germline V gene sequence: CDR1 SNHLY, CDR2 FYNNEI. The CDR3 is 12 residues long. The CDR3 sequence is CASRDPRGTIYF. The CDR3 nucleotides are TGTGCCAGCAGGGACCCGAGGGGAACCATATATTTT.

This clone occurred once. CDR3 residues: CASSVDTGSGYTF. CDR3 DNA: TGTGCCAGCAGCGTAGACACAGGGAGCGGCTACACCTTC. The V gene is TRBV9, the J gene TRBJ1-2, with D maybe TRBD1 (6 bases). Germline loops: CDR1 SGDLS, CDR2 YYNGEE. There are 13 residues in the CDR3. V shed 0 bases and J shed 8 bases, with 11 bases lying between them.

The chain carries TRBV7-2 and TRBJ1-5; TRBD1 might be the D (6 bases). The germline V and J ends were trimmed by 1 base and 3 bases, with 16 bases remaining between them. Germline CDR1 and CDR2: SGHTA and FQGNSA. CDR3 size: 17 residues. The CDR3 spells CASSLVGGGAINQPQHF. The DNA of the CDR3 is TGTGCCAGCAGCTTAGTCGGCGGGGGCGCGATCAATCAGCCCCAGCATTTT.

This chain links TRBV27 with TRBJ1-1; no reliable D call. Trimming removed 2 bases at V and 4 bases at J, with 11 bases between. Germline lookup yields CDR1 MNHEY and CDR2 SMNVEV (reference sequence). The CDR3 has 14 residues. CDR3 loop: CASSLRSSPTEAFF. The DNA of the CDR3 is TGTGCCAGCAGTTTAAGGTCTAGCCCCACTGAAGCTTTCTTT.

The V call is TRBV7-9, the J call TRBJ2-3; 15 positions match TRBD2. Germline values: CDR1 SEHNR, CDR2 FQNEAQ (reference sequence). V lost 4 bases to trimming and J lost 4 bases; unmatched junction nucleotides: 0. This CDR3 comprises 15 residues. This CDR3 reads CASSWTSGGADTQYF. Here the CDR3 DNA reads TGTGCCAGCAGCTGGACTAGCGGGGGGGCAGATACGCAGTATTTT. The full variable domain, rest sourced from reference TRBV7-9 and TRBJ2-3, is DTGVSQNPRHKITKRGQNVTFRCDPISEHNRLYWYRQTLGQGPEFLTYFQNEAQLEKSRLLSDRFSAERPKGSFSTLEIQRTEQGDSAMYLCASSWTSGGADTQYFGPGTRLTVL.

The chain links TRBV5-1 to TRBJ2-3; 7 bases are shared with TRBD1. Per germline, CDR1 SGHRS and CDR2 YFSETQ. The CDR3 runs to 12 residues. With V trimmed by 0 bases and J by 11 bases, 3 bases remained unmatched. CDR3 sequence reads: CASSLDPGGQYF. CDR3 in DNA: TGCGCCAGCAGCTTGGACCCAGGGGGGCAGTATTTT. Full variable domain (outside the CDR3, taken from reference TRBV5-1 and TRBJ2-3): KAGVTQTPRYLIKTRGQQVTLSCSPISGHRSVSWYQQTPGQGLQFLFEYFSETQRNKGNFPGRFSGRQFSNSRSEMNVSTLELGDSALYLCASSLDPGGQYFGPGTRLTVL.

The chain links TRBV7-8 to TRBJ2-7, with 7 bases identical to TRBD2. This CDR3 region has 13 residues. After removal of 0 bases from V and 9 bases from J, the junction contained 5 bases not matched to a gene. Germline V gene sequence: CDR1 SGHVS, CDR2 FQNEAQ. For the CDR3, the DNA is TGTGCCAGCAGCTTAGCGGGGGGGACCGGGCAGTACTTC. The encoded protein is CASSLAGGTGQYF.

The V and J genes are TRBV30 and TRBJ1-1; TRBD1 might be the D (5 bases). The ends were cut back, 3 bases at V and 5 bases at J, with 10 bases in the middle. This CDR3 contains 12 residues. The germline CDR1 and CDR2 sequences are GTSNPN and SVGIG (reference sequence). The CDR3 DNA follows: TGTGCCTGGAGCAAGGGGTGGACTGAAGCTTTCTTT. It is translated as CAWSKGWTEAFF.

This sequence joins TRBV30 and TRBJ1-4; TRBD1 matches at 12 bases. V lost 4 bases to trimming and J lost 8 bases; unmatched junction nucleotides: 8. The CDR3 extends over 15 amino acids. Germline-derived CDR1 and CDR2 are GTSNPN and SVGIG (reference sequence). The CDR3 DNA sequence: TGTGCCTGGACTGCCGGGACAGGGGGCCGGGAAAAACTGTTTTTT. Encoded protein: CAWTAGTGGREKLFF.

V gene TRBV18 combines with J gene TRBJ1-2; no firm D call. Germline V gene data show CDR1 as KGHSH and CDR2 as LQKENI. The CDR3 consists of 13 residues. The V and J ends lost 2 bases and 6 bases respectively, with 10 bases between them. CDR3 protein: CASSPEGLDGYTF. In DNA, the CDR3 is TGTGCCAGCTCACCAGAGGGTCTGGATGGCTACACCTTC.

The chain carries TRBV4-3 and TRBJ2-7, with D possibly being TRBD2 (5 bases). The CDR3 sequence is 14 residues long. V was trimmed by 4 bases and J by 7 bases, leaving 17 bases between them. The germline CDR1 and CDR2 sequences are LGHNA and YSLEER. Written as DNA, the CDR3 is TGCGCCAGCAGCCCCGGACTTGTCTACATTGAGCAGTACTTC. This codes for CASSPGLVYIEQYF.

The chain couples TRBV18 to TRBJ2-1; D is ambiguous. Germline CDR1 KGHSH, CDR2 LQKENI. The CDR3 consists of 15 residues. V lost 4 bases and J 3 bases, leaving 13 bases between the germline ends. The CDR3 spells CASSRRVKDYNEQFF. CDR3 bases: TGTGCCAGCTCACGAAGGGTCAAGGACTACAATGAGCAGTTCTTC.

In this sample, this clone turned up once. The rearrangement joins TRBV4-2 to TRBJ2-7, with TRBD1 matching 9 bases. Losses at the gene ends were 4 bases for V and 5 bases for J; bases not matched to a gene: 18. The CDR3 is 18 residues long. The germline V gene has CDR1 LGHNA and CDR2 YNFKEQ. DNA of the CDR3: TGTGCCAGCAGCCTAAGGGGGGGGTCGGGACAGGGTTTCCACGAGCAGTACTTC. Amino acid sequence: CASSLRGGSGQGFHEQYF.

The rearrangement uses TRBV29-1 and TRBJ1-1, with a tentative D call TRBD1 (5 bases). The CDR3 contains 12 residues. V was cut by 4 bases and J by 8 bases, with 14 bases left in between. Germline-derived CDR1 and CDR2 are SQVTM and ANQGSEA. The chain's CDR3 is CSVGKLAGEAFF. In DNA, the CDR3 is TGCAGCGTTGGTAAATTGGCAGGGGAAGCTTTCTTT.

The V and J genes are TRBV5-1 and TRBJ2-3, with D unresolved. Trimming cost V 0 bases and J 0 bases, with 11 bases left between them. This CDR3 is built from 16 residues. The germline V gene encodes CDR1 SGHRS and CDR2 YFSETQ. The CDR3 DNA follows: TGCGCCAGCAGCTTGGACTCTCGGGTGAGCACAGATACGCAGTATTTT. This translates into CASSLDSRVSTDTQYF.

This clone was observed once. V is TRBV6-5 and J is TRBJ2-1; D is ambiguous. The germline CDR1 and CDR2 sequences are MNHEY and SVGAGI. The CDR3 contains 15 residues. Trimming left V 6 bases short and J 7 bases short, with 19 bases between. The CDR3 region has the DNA TGTGCCAGCAGCCCCAAGATCCTCGACTGGAATGAGCAGTTCTTC. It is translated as CASSPKILDWNEQFF.

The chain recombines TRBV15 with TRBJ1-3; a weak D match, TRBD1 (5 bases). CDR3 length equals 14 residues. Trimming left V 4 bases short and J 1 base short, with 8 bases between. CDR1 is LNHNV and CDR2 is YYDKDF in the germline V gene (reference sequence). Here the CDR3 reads CATSKGSSGNTIYF. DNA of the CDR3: TGTGCCACCAGCAAGGGGAGTTCTGGAAACACCATATATTTT. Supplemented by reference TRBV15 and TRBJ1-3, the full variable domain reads DAMVIQNPRYQVTQFGKPVTLSCSQTLNHNVMYWYQQKSSQAPKLLFHYYDKDFNNEADTPDNFQSRRPNTSFCFLDIRSPGLGDTAMYLCATSKGSSGNTIYFGEGSWLTVV.

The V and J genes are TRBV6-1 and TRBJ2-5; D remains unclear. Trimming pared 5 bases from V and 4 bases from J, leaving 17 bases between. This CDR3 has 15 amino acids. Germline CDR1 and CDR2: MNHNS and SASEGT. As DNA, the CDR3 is TGTGCCAGCAGTCTCCAACCAGATCGTACAGAGACCCAGTACTTC. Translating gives CASSLQPDRTETQYF.

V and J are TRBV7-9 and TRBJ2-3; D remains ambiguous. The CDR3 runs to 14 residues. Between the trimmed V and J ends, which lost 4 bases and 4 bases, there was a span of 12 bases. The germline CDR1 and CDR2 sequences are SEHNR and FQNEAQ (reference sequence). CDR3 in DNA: TGTGCCAGCAGCTCCTCGTCTAAAGCAGATACGCAGTATTTT. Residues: CASSSSSKADTQYF.

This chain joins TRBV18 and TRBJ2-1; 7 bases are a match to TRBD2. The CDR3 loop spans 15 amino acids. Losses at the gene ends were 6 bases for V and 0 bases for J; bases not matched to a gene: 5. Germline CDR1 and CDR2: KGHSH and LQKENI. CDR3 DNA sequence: TGTGCCAGCTCGCGCGGGGGAAACTCCTACAATGAGCAGTTCTTC. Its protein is CASSRGGNSYNEQFF.

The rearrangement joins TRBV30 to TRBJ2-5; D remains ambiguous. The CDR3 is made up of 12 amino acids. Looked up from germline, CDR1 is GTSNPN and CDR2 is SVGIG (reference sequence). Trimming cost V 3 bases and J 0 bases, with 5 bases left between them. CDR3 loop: CAWSLYQETQYF. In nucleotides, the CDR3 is TGTGCCTGGAGCTTGTACCAAGAGACCCAGTACTTC.

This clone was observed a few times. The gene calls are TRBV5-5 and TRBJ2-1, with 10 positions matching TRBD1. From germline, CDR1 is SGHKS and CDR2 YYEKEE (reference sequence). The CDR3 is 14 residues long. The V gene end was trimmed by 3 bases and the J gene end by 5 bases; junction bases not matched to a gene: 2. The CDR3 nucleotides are TGTGCCAGCAGCTGGGACAGGGGAGACAATGAGCAGTTCTTC. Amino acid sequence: CASSWDRGDNEQFF.

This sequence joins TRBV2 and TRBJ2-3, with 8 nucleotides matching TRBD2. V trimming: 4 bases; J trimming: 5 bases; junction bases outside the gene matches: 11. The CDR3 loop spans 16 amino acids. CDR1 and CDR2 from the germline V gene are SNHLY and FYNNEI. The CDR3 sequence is CASSAFERGGGDTQYF. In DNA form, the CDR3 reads TGTGCCAGCAGTGCCTTCGAACGGGGGGGCGGAGATACGCAGTATTTT.